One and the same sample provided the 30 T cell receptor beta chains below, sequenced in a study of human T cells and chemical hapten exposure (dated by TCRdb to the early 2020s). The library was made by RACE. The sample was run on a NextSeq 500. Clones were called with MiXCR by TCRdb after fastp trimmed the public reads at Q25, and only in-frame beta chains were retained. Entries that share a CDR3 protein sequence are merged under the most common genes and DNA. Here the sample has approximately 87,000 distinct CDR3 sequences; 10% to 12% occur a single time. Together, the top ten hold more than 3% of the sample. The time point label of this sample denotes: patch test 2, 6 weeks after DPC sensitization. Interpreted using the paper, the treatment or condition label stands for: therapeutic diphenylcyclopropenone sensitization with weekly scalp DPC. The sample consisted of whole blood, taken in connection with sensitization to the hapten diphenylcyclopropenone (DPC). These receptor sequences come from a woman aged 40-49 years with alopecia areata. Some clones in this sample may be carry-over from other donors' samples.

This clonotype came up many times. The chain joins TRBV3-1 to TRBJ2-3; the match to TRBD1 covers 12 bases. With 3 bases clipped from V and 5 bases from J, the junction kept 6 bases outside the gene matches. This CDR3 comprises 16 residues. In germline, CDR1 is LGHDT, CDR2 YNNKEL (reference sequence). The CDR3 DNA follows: TGTGCCAGCAGCCAGGGGACAGGGGGCGCGGTAGATACGCAGTATTTT. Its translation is CASSQGTGGAVDTQYF.

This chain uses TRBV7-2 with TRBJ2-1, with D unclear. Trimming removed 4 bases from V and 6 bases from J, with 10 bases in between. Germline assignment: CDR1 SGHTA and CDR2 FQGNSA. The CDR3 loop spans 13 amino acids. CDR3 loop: CASSSTGLNEQFF. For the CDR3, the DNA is TGTGCCAGCAGCTCTACCGGGCTCAATGAGCAGTTCTTC.

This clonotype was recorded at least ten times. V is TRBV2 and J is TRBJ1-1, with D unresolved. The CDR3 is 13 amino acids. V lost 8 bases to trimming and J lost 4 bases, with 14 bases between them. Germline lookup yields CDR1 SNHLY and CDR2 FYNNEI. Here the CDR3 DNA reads TGTGCCAGCCGAGAGGAGAAGGGCACTGAAGCTTTCTTT. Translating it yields CASREEKGTEAFF. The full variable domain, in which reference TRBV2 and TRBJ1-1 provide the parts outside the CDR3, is EPEVTQTPSHQVTQMGQEVILRCVPISNHLYFYWYRQILGQKVEFLVSFYNNEISEKSEIFDDQFSVERPDGSNFTLKIRSTKLEDSAMYFCASREEKGTEAFFGQGTRLTVV.

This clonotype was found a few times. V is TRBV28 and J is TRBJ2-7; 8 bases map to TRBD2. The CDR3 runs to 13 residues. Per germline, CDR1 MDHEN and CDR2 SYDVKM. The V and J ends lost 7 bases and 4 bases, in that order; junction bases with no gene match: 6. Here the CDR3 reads CASTTSGLYEQYF. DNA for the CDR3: TGTGCCAGCACCACTAGCGGACTGTACGAGCAGTACTTC.

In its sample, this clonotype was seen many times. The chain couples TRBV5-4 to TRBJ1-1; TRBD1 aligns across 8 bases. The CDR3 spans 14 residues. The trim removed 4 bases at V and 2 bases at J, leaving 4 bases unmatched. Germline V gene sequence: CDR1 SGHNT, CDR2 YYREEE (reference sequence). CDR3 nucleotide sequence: TGTGCCAGCAGCCCTACAGGGGGAAACACTGAAGCTTTCTTT. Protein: CASSPTGGNTEAFF. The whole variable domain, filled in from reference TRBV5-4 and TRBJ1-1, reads ETGVTQSPTHLIKTRGQQVTLRCSSQSGHNTVSWYQQALGQGPQFIFQYYREEENGRGNFPPRFSGLQFPNYSSELNVNALELDDSALYLCASSPTGGNTEAFFGQGTRLTVV.

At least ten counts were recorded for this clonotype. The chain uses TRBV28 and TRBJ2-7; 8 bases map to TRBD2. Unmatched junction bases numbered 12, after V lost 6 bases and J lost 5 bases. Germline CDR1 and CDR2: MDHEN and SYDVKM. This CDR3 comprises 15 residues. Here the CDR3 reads CASSPGVAGPHEQYF. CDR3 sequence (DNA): TGTGCCAGCAGCCCGGGGGTAGCGGGGCCCCACGAGCAGTACTTC.

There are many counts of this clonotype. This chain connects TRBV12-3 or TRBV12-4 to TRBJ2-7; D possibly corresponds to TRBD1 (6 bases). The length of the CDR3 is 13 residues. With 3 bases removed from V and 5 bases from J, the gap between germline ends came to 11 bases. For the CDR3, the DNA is TGTGCCAGCAGTTTCCAACAGGGCGACGAGCAGTACTTC. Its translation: CASSFQQGDEQYF.

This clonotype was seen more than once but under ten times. CDR3 sequence (DNA): TGTGCCAGCAGTTCCGCAGGGAGGAACACTGAAGCTTTCTTT. The encoded protein is CASSSAGRNTEAFF. V gene TRBV6-5 combines with J gene TRBJ1-1, with a tentative D call TRBD1 (5 bases). There are 14 residues in the CDR3. V was trimmed by 4 bases and J by 1 base, leaving 10 bases between them. CDR1 is MNHEY, CDR2 SVGAGI, per germline.

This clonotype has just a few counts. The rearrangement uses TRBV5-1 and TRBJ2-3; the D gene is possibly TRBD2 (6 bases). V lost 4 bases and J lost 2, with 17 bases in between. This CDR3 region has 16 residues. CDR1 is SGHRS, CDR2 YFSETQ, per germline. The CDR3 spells CASSATGTAPTDTQYF. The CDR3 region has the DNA TGCGCCAGCAGCGCGACCGGGACTGCCCCCACAGATACGCAGTATTTT.

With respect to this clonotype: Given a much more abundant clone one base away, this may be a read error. The CDR3 loop is CSASPGVSDTEAFF. In nucleotides, the CDR3 is TGCAGTGCTAGTCCAGGGGTTTCTGACACTGAAGCTTTCTTT. The J gene is TRBJ1-1, the V gene TRBV20-1; the D gene is possibly TRBD1 (6 bases). Trimming left V 3 bases short and J 3 bases short, with 14 bases between. Per the germline V gene, CDR1 is DFQATT and CDR2 is SNEGSKA (reference sequence). The CDR3 loop spans 14 amino acids.

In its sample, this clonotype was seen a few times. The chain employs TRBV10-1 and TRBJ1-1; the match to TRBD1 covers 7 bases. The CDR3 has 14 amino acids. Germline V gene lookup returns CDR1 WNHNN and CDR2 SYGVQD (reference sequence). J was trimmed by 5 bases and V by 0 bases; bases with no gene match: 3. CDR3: CASSESRGQTEAFF. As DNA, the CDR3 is TGCGCCAGCAGTGAGTCAAGGGGGCAGACTGAAGCTTTCTTT.

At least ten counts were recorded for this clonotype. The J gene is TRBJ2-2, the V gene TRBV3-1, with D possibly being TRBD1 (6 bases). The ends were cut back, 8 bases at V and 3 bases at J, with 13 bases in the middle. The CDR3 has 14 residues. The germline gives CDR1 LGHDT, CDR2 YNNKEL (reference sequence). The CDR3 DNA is TGTGCCAGCGCCCCGGGACACTACACCGGGGAGCTGTTTTTT. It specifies CASAPGHYTGELFF.

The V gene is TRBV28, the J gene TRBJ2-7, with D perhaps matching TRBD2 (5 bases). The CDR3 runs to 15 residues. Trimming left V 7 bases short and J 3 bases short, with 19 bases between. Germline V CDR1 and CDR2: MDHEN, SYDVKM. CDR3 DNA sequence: TGTGCCAGCATGAGGGCGGGCGGGCTCATCTACGAGCAGTACTTC. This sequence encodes CASMRAGGLIYEQYF.

In DNA form, the CDR3 reads TGTGCCAGCAGCCGACAGGGGCCCTATGGCTACACCTTC. Its protein is CASSRQGPYGYTF. V and J are TRBV27 and TRBJ1-2, with 8 bases matching TRBD1. V was clipped by 6 bases and J by 4 bases; unmatched bases: 4. This CDR3 contains 13 residues. CDR1 and CDR2 (germline): MNHEY, SMNVEV (reference sequence).

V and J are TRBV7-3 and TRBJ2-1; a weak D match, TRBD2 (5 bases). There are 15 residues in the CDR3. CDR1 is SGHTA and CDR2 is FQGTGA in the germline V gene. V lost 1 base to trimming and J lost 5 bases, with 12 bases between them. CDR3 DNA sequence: TGTGCCAGCAGCTTAATGGCTAGCAGAAACAATGAGCAGTTCTTC. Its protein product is CASSLMASRNNEQFF.

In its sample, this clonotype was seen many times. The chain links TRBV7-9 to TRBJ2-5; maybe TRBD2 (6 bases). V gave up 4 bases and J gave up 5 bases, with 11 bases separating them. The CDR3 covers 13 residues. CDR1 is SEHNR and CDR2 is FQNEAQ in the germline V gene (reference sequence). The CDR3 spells CASSWDLRETQYF. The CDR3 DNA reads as TGTGCCAGCAGCTGGGACTTACGGGAGACCCAGTACTTC.

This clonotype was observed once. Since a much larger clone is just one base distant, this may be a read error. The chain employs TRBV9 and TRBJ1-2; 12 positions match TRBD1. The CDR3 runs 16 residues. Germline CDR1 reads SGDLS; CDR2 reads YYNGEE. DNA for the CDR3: TGTGCCAGCAGCCCTGGTCCGGGACAGGGGGCTGATGGCTGCACCTTC. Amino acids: CASSPGPGQGADGCTF. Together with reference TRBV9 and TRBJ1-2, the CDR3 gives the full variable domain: DSGVTQTPKHLITATGQRVTLRCSPRSGDLSVYWYQQSLDQGLQFLIQYYNGEERAKGNILERFSAQQFPDLHSELNLSSLELGDSALYFCASSPGPGQGADGCTFGSGTRLTVV.

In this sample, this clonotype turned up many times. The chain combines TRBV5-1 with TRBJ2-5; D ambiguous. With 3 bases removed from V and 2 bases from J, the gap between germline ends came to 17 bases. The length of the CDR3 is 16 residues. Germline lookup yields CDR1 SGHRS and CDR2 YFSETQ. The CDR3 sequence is CASSSILGRQQETQYF. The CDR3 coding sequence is TGCGCCAGCAGCTCGATCCTAGGACGGCAACAAGAGACCCAGTACTTC.

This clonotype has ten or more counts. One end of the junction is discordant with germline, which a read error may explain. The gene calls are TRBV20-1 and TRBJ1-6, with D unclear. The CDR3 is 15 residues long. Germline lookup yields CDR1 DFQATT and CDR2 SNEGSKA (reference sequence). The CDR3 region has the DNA TGCAGTGCTAGAGCGGGTTCCTCCAATAATTCACCCCTCCACTTT. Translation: CSARAGSSNNSPLHF.

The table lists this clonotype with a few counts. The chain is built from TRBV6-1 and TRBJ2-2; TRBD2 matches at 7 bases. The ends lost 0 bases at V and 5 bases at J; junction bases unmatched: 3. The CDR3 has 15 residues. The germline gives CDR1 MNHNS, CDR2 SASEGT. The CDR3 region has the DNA TGTGCCAGCAGTGAAGCAACGGGGGGAACCGGGGAGCTGTTTTTT. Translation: CASSEATGGTGELFF.

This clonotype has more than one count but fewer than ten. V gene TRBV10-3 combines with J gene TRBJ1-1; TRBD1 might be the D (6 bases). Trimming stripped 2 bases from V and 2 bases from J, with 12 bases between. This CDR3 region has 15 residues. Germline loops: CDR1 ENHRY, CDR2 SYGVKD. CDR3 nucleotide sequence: TGTGCCATCAGTGAGGGCCAGGGGATTAACACTGAAGCTTTCTTT. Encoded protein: CAISEGQGINTEAFF.

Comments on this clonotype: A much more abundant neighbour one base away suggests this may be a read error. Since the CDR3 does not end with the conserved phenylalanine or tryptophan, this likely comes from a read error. DNA of the CDR3: TGTGCCAGCAGCCGAGGACAGGGGACCATTCAGTACCTC. Its translation is CASSRGQGTIQYL. V gene TRBV7-2 combines with J gene TRBJ2-4, with 9 bases fitting TRBD1. The CDR3 length is 13 residues. Per germline, CDR1 SGHTA and CDR2 FQGNSA. The V and J ends lost 5 bases and 9 bases, in that order; junction bases with no gene match: 5.

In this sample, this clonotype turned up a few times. The CDR3 region is CASSFSENTEAFF. CDR3 bases: TGTGCCAGCAGCTTTTCCGAGAACACTGAAGCTTTCTTT. V gene TRBV7-2 combines with J gene TRBJ1-1; D is unclear. There are 13 residues in the CDR3. Trimming removed 3 bases at V and 1 base at J, with 6 bases between. The germline V gene encodes CDR1 SGHTA and CDR2 FQGNSA.

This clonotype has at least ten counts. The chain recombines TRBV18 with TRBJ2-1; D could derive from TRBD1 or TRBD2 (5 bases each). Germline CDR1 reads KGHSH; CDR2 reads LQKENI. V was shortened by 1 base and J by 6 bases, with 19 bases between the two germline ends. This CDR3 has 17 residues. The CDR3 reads CASSPRTRSQGPNEQFF. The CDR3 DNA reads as TGTGCCAGCTCACCACGTACGCGGAGCCAGGGACCCAATGAGCAGTTCTTC.

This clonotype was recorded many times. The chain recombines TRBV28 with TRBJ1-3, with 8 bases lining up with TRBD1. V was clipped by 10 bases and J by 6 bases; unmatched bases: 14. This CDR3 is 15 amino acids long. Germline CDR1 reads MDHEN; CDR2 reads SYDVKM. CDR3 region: CATRLGPQGANTIYF. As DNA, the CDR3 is TGTGCCACGCGCCTCGGGCCCCAGGGGGCAAACACCATATATTTT.

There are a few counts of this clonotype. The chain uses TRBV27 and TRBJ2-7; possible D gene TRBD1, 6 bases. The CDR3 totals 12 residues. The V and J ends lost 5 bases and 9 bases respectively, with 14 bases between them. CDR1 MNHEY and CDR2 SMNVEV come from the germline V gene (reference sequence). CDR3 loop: CASSPTGLGQYF. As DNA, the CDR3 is TGTGCCAGCAGTCCCACAGGGCTTGGGCAGTACTTC.

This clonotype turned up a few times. The CDR3, as DNA: TGTGCCAGCAGCGCCCGACAGGGGGCTGAGTGGTCGGGTGGCTACACCTTC. Encoded protein: CASSARQGAEWSGGYTF. This sequence joins TRBV7-6 and TRBJ1-2; 10 nucleotides line up with TRBD1. The CDR3 extends over 17 amino acids. Unmatched junction bases numbered 16, after V lost 5 bases and J lost 7 bases. From germline, CDR1 is SGHVS and CDR2 FNYEAQ.

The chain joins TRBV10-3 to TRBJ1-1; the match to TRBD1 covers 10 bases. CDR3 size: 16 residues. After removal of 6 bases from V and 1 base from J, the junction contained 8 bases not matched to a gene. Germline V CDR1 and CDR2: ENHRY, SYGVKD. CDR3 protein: CAIRPGQGLGNTEAFF. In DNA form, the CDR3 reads TGTGCCATCAGACCGGGACAGGGGTTGGGGAACACTGAAGCTTTCTTT.

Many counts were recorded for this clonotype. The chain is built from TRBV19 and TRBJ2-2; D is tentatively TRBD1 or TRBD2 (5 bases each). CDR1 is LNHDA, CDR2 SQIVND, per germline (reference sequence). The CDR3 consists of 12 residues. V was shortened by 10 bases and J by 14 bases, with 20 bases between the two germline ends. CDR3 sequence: CATEPGTFGLFF. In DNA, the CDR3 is TGTGCCACCGAGCCCGGGACCTTCGGTCTGTTTTTT.

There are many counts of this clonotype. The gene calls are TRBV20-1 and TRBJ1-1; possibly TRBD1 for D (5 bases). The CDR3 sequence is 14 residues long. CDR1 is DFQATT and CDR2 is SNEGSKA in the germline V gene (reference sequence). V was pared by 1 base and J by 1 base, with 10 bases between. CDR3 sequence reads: CSARGDRRNTEAFF. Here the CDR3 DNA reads TGCAGTGCTAGAGGGGACCGGAGGAACACTGAAGCTTTCTTT.